This entry lists 15 T cell receptor beta chains sequenced from one sample in a study of CD4 T cells in relation to SARS-CoV-2 and coronaviruses. Unexposed donor CD4+ T cells date from about 2010-2018, before the COVID-19 pandemic. The cells were cultured for about ten days before CD4+ T cells were isolated. Here immunoSEQ multiplex PCR was the method, and the copy in TCRdb shows in-frame clones only, minus some. The sample lists 25,000 to 35,000 clones, roughly 78% seen once, with roughly 12% in the top ten. No antigen has been identified for these receptors. The sample was CD4+ T cells from PBMCs, cultured in vitro. The receptor source for this set is a human donor in good health.

This rearrangement joins TRBV7-9 to TRBJ2-2; the D call may be TRBD1 or TRBD2 (6 bases each). This CDR3 is built from 17 residues. Germline V CDR1 and CDR2: SEHNR, FQNEAQ (reference sequence). Trimming stripped 4 bases from V and 2 bases from J, with 17 bases between. As DNA, the CDR3 is TGTGCCAGCAGCTCCCCCGAAGGGGGGCTCAACACCGGGGAGCTGTTTTTT. Translation: CASSSPEGGLNTGELFF.

The CDR3 reads CASSLRTTDTQYF. As DNA, the CDR3 is TGTGCCAGCAGCTTAAGGACTACAGATACGCAGTATTTT. The chain uses TRBV5-4 and TRBJ2-3, with a possible D match to TRBD2 (5 bases). The CDR3 has 13 amino acids. V was pared by 2 bases and J by 3 bases, with 7 bases between. The germline CDR1 and CDR2 sequences are SGHNT and YYREEE (reference sequence). Full variable domain (outside the CDR3, taken from reference TRBV5-4 and TRBJ2-3): ETGVTQSPTHLIKTRGQQVTLRCSSQSGHNTVSWYQQALGQGPQFIFQYYREEENGRGNFPPRFSGLQFPNYSSELNVNALELDDSALYLCASSLRTTDTQYFGPGTRLTVL.

The rearrangement uses TRBV27 and TRBJ2-7; D is unresolved. Trimming stripped 0 bases from V and 3 bases from J, with 12 bases between. The CDR3 consists of 15 residues. Germline loops: CDR1 MNHEY, CDR2 SMNVEV (reference sequence). CDR3 nucleotides: TGTGCCAGCAGTTTATCGGACCCCGGCCGCTACGAGCAGTACTTC. It encodes CASSLSDPGRYEQYF.

This clone was seen more than once but under ten times. V and J are TRBV19 and TRBJ2-7; the D gene is possibly TRBD2 (5 bases). There are 14 residues in the CDR3. V was shortened by 3 bases and J by 5 bases, with 14 bases between the two germline ends. Per the germline V gene, CDR1 is LNHDA and CDR2 is SQIVND (reference sequence). The CDR3 bases are TGTGCCAGTAGTATTGCACTAGGAGTCGACGAGCAGTACTTC. Translation gives CASSIALGVDEQYF.

The rearrangement joins TRBV6-6 to TRBJ1-5; weak D call: TRBD1 (5 bases). With 7 bases removed from V and 7 bases from J, the gap between germline ends came to 17 bases. The CDR3 sequence is 14 residues long. The germline V gene encodes CDR1 MNHNY and CDR2 SVGAGI (reference sequence). In DNA form, the CDR3 reads TGTGCCAGCACCCAGAGGGGCGTTCAACAGCCCCAGCATTTT. It translates to CASTQRGVQQPQHF.

J is TRBJ2-5 and V is TRBV2; 7 bases align to TRBD2. Looked up from germline, CDR1 is SNHLY and CDR2 is FYNNEI. The CDR3 extends over 14 amino acids. The V segment lost 3 bases and the J segment 5 bases; nucleotides outside the gene matches: 6. The CDR3 here is CASSEGLRGETQYF. The CDR3 DNA follows: TGTGCCAGCAGTGAGGGACTAAGAGGGGAGACCCAGTACTTC.

This sequence joins TRBV7-3 and TRBJ2-1; 15 bases match TRBD2. The CDR3 is 15 residues long. J lost 7 bases, V lost 5 bases, and 3 bases had no gene match. In germline, CDR1 is SGHTA, CDR2 FQGTGA. CDR3: CASSRGLAGGNEQFF. The CDR3, as DNA: TGTGCCAGCAGCCGTGGACTAGCGGGAGGGAATGAGCAGTTCTTC. Variable domain in full (rest from reference TRBV7-3 and TRBJ2-1): GAGVSQTPSNKVTEKGKYVELRCDPISGHTALYWYRQSLGQGPEFLIYFQGTGAADDSGLPNDRFFAVRPEGSVSTLKIQRTERGDSAVYLCASSRGLAGGNEQFFGPGTRLTVL.

This clone has a handful of counts. The chain uses TRBV5-1 and TRBJ2-5; D gene ambiguous. V dropped 2 bases and J dropped 1 base, with 9 bases sitting between them. Germline-derived CDR1 and CDR2 are SGHRS and YFSETQ. The CDR3 runs to 14 residues. The CDR3 loop reads CASSFFGSQETQYF. Written as DNA, the CDR3 is TGCGCCAGCAGCTTCTTCGGTTCCCAAGAGACCCAGTACTTC.

This clone occurred a few times. The V and J genes are TRBV19 and TRBJ2-7, with D uncertain. V lost 6 bases to trimming and J lost 3 bases, with 6 bases between them. The CDR3 sequence is 11 residues long. Germline V gene lookup returns CDR1 LNHDA and CDR2 SQIVND (reference sequence). CDR3 in amino acids: CASRGFYEQYF. The CDR3 DNA follows: TGTGCCAGTAGGGGGTTCTACGAGCAGTACTTC.

V usage is TRBV5-1 and J usage is TRBJ1-4; 8 nucleotides line up with TRBD1. From germline, CDR1 is SGHRS and CDR2 YFSETQ. This CDR3 comprises 16 residues. The ends lost 0 bases at V and 8 bases at J; junction bases unmatched: 9. The CDR3 nucleotides read TGCGCCAGCAGCTTGGGTGACAGGGGACCGATCGAAAAACTGTTTTTT. Translating it yields CASSLGDRGPIEKLFF.

This clone showed up just a few times. The chain links TRBV20-1 to TRBJ1-5; unclear D gene. Trimming took off 3 bases at V and 8 bases at J, with 5 bases between the two ends. Germline CDR1 and CDR2: DFQATT and SNEGSKA (reference sequence). The CDR3 length is 10 residues. The CDR3 sequence: CSASRKPQHF. The DNA for the CDR3 is TGCAGTGCTAGTCGGAAGCCCCAGCATTTT.

V gene TRBV5-1 combines with J gene TRBJ2-3; 7 bases map to TRBD1. V gave up 2 bases and J gave up 6 bases; unmatched junction bases: 3. The CDR3 spans 13 residues. Germline V gene lookup returns CDR1 SGHRS and CDR2 YFSETQ. CDR3 protein: CASSFGQEDTQYF. CDR3 nucleotides: TGCGCCAGCAGCTTCGGACAGGAGGATACGCAGTATTTT.

This sequence joins TRBV23-1 and TRBJ2-6; D unresolved. TRBV23-1 is marked as an open reading frame, function uncertain. Trimming cost V 2 bases and J 3 bases, with 8 bases left between them. The CDR3 covers 15 residues. In DNA form, the CDR3 reads TGCGCCAGCAGTCAACCCCTCTTTGGGGCCAACGTCCTGACTTTC. It encodes CASSQPLFGANVLTF.

The chain joins TRBV12-3 or TRBV12-4 to TRBJ1-4, with D uncertain. The CDR3 totals 13 residues. The V and J ends lost 0 bases and 7 bases respectively, with 6 bases between them. The CDR3 sequence is CASSLAEFEKLFF. CDR3 nucleotide sequence: TGTGCCAGCAGTTTAGCTGAGTTTGAAAAACTGTTTTTT.

J is TRBJ1-2 and V is TRBV7-2; 8 bases align to TRBD1. Germline loops: CDR1 SGHTA, CDR2 FQGNSA. This CDR3 comprises 15 residues. With 9 bases clipped from V and 3 bases from J, the junction kept 12 bases outside the gene matches. Here the CDR3 DNA reads TGTGCCAGTAGGACAGGGCGCTCTGGGGACTATGGCTACACCTTC. Protein: CASRTGRSGDYGYTF.